Included here is one T cell receptor (beta chain) sequence, with context. The antigen is undetermined. The data were taken from a study of graft-versus-host responses after intestinal transplantation. Background on the study: Recipients had transplants, and these were multivisceral, liver-intestinal, or isolated intestinal. Each patient got anti-thymocyte globulin induction, then tacrolimus and steroids for around three years.

The CDR3 runs to 13 residues. Germline loops: CDR1 SGHVS, CDR2 FQNEAQ. Trimming pared 6 bases from V and 4 bases from J, leaving 12 bases between. Graft samples were processed, releasing intraepithelial and lamina propria lymphocytes. Findings and limits, study-wide: Allograft clonal ratios (graft-versus-host to host-versus-graft) were high in patients who had graft-donor T cell macrochimerism. Recipient marrow harbored GvH clones, some of which surfaced first in ileum or blood.

Only in-frame clones appear in the TCRdb table, and some are missing; sequencing was by immunoSEQ multiplex PCR. The repertoire includes 37,000 or so clones, roughly 87% of them detected once, and about 20% sits in the top ten. This material consisted of ileum tissue, taken more than 200 days after intestinal transplant. The sequence was obtained from a human patient who received an intestinal transplant, so some T cells may come from the graft donor. This rearrangement joins TRBV7-8 to TRBJ2-5; a possible D gene is TRBD2 (6 bases). Here the CDR3 DNA reads TGTGCCAGCAGAGAGGAGGGCCTAGAGACCCAGTACTTC. The encoded protein is CASREEGLETQYF.